This entry features one T cell receptor beta chain sequence. Per the study methods: Reference gene primer amplification gave estimated nucleated cell counts. Assay used: immunoSEQ multiplex PCR; TCRdb lists only in-frame clones, some missing. The V and J calls and the clone size are those of that table, but D and trimming were determined from the DNA. The sample yields about 300,000 clones, 80% to 90% seen once. The data were obtained in a study of blood T cell repertoires in COVID-19. The CDR3 spans 14 residues. CDR1 is MNHNS, CDR2 SASEGT, per germline. Trimming removed 2 bases at V and 6 bases at J, with 13 bases between.

The V call is TRBV6-1, the J call TRBJ2-5; a weak D match, TRBD2 (5 bases). Sequencing was carried out using PBMCs or T cells enriched from blood (not recorded which). This sequence was found in a young man who had recovered from COVID-19. This CDR3 reads CASSETGVRKTQYF. The DNA of the CDR3 is TGTGCCAGCAGTGAAACCGGGGTTCGCAAGACCCAGTACTTC.